This T cell receptor beta chain came from a study of T-cell memory formation after mild COVID-19. Study results and limitations: Clones shrinking from day 15 to 85 showed even CD4/CD8 mixes; later expanders tilted CD4+.

One entry per CDR3 protein, called by TCRdb with MiXCR from the 5' RACE reads. The table includes some 350,000 distinct CDR3 sequences, approximately 16% detected once. Losses at the gene ends were 3 bases for V and 6 bases for J; bases not matched to a gene: 9. The CDR3 runs to 16 residues. Germline loops: CDR1 SGHRS, CDR2 YFSETQ. Concerning this clonotype itself: Its antigen is currently unknown.

The source material was PBMCs or a T cell subset sorted from them (not recorded which). The clonotype was recovered from a man younger than 30 who had mild COVID-19 (a few samples of this study predate the infection). Cell type and time point are not known. The chain couples TRBV5-1 to TRBJ2-2, with 9 nucleotides matching TRBD2. The CDR3 spells CASSWSAGGGAGELFF. CDR3 coding DNA: TGCGCCAGCAGCTGGTCAGCGGGAGGAGGAGCCGGGGAGCTGTTTTTT.